This TCR beta chain was retrieved from a study of cytomegalovirus exposure and HLA in healthy donors. Regarding the study as a whole: Listed as cytomegalovirus-associated were over 150 TCR beta chains.

The data were produced by immunoSEQ multiplex PCR, yet TCRdb's version contains in-frame clones alone and is incomplete. The sample comprises more than 95,000 clones, 86% of which are singletons, and under 5% rests with the top ten. V dropped 5 bases and J dropped 4 bases, with 5 bases sitting between them. The CDR3 is 11 residues long. Germline-derived CDR1 and CDR2 are SEHNR and FQNEAQ (reference sequence). Details on this clone: Antigen unknown. Possible read error: a much larger clone is one base away. Different DNA sequences within this sample yield the same CDR3.

The J gene is TRBJ1-1, the V gene TRBV7-9; no reliable D call. The receptor comes from a man aged 18 to 29 in good health and CMV-seronegative. Sequenced: PBMCs. The DNA of the CDR3 is TGTGCCAGCAGCCCCGGCACTGAAGCTTTCTTT. This translates into CASSPGTEAFF.